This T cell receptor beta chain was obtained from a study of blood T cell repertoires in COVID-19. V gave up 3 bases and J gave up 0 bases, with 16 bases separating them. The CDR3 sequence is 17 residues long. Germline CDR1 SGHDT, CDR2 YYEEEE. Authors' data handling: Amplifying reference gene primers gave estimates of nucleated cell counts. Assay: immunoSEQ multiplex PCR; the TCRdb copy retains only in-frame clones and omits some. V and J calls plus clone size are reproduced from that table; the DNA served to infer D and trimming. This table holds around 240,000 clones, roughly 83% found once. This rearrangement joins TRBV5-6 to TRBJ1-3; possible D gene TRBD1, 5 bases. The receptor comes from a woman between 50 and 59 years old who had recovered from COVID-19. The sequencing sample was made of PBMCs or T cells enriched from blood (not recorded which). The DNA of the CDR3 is TGTGCCAGCAGCTCTTCCGGGGGATCCCCCTCTGGAAACACCATATATTTT. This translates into CASSSSGGSPSGNTIYF.